The present TCR beta chain was sequenced within a study of OX40 agonist ivuxolimab in advanced cancers. Study as a whole: Having had anti-PD-1, anti-PD-L1 or anti-CTLA-4 therapy before was allowed, and approximately 40% had some. Findings of the study overall: At 0.1 to 3.0 mg/kg and by week 6, CD4+ and CD8+ T cells in the blood had expanded clonally.

Profiled with immunoSEQ multiplex PCR; TCRdb holds only in-frame clones, not every one. The sample contains approximately 90,000 clones, 70% to 90% of which appear only once. Turning to this clone: Antigen specificity is unknown.

V lost 4 bases and J lost 7; bases outside the gene matches: 5. There are 13 residues in the CDR3. Germline V lookup: CDR1 LNHNV, CDR2 YYDKDF (reference sequence). Autoimmune disease history or systemic immunosuppression led to patients being barred. Sampling times: baseline, cycle 4 day 1, cycle 7 day 1. The clonotype was recovered from an adult with an advanced solid tumor such as melanoma, head and neck, liver or kidney cancer. The sample in question was CD4+ or CD8+ T cells sorted from blood, obtained in a trial of the OX40 agonist ivuxolimab. The chain uses TRBV15 and TRBJ1-2, with TRBD1 matching over 8 bases. CDR3 loop: CATSTVQGGGYTF. CDR3 nucleotide sequence: TGTGCCACCAGCACCGTACAGGGGGGTGGCTACACCTTC.